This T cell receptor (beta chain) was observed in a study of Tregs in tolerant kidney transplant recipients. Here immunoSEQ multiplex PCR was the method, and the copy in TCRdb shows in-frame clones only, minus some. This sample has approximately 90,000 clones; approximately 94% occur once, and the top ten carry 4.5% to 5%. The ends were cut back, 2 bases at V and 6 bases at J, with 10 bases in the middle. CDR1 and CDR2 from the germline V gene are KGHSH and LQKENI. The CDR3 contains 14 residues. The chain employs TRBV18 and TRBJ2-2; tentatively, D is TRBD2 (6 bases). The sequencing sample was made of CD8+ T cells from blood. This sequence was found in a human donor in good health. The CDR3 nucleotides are TGTGCCAGCTCACCAGGCGGGACGCCCGGGGAGCTGTTTTTT. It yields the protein CASSPGGTPGELFF.